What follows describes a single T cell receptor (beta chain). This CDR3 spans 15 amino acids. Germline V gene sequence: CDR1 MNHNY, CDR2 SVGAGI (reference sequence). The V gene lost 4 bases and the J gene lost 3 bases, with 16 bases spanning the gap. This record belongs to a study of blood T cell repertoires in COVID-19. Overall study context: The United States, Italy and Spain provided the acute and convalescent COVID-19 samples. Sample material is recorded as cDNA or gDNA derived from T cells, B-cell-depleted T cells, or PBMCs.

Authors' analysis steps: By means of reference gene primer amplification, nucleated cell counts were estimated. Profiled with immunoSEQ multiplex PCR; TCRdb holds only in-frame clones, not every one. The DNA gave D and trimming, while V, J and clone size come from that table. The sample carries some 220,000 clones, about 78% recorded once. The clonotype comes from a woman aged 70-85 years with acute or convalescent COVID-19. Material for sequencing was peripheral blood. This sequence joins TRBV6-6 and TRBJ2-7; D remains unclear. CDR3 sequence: CASSSEPYYFYEQYV. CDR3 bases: TGTGCCAGCAGTTCTGAACCGTACTATTTCTACGAGCAGTACGTC.